The sequence of this TCR beta chain was determined in a study of T cell responses to AZD1222 COVID-19 vaccine. For the study at large: Investigators merged groups given second doses at roughly 4 or roughly 12 weeks. Notes on the study in general: Unmutated regions of variants are reportedly targeted by nearly half of spike-specific TCRs. Every sample of the repertoires postdated the peak T cell response.

Germline-derived CDR1 and CDR2 are ENHRY and SYGVKD. V shed 4 bases and J shed 1 base, with 10 bases lying between them. This CDR3 has 14 residues. Using immunoSEQ multiplex PCR, the repertoire was profiled, and TCRdb retains in-frame clones only, with some absent. The sample consists of approximately 150,000 clones, approximately 92% of them appearing once. A note on this clone: What it binds is not known.

The rearrangement uses TRBV10-3 and TRBJ1-1; D is uncertain. The sequence came from an adult in good health. Sample: peripheral blood, taken on day 0 of AZD1222 vaccination. The CDR3 DNA reads TGTGCCATCAGTGGTAAGGGCCCGAACACTGAAGCTTTCTTT. Its translation is CAISGKGPNTEAFF.